The 13 T cell receptor beta chains below all came from one sample that was sequenced in a study of blood T cells in healthy people across ages. A sample-barcoded 5' primer and a J-beta primer mix were used in a second PCR of about 7 to 12 cycles. Via MiXCR, TCRdb re-called the 5' RACE reads, giving one row per CDR3 protein. This table has over 750,000 distinct CDR3 sequences, approximately 25% appearing once. These data also formed part of another study, on T cells of mothers and their children.

The sequenced sample consisted of blood. These receptors were obtained from a boy younger than 18 in good health.

This clonotype has just a few counts. The chain employs TRBV3-1 and TRBJ2-5; TRBD2 agrees at 11 bases. The V gene's germline CDR1 is LGHDT and CDR2 YNNKEL (reference sequence). The CDR3 is 18 amino acids. V lost 3 bases to trimming and J lost 0 bases; unmatched junction nucleotides: 9. CDR3 protein: CASSHMTSGNKYQETQYF. The DNA of the CDR3 is TGTGCCAGCAGCCACATGACTAGCGGGAACAAGTACCAAGAGACCCAGTACTTC.

This chain links TRBV14 with TRBJ2-1; unclear D gene. The CDR3 covers 13 residues. V was cut by 1 base and J by 6 bases, with 7 bases left in between. CDR1 is SGHDN, CDR2 FVKESK, per germline. The chain's CDR3 is CASSQVRVNEQFF. The CDR3 DNA is TGTGCCAGCAGCCAAGTTCGGGTCAATGAGCAGTTCTTC.

This clonotype was observed at least ten times. The chain joins TRBV7-9 to TRBJ2-5; D remains unclear. The J call may be mistaken, given a closer DNA end match to TRBJ2-7. CDR1 is SEHNR, CDR2 FQNEAQ, per germline (reference sequence). The CDR3 has 12 residues. The CDR3 DNA reads as TGTGCCAGCAGCTTAGGGGCATTCGAGCAGTACTTC. The encoded protein is CASSLGAFEQYF.

The rearrangement uses TRBV6-1 and TRBJ1-1; D unclear. The CDR3 has 12 amino acids. Germline assignment: CDR1 MNHNS and CDR2 SASEGT. Trimming cost V 3 bases and J 7 bases, with 9 bases left between them. CDR3 nucleotide sequence: TGTGCCAGCAGTGAGGGAGGAGGTGAAGCTTTCTTT. Translating gives CASSEGGGEAFF.

This clonotype was observed a handful of times. This rearrangement joins TRBV12-3 or TRBV12-4 to TRBJ2-2, with D unresolved. Trimming stripped 1 base from V and 0 bases from J, with 6 bases between. The CDR3 consists of 15 residues. The CDR3 nucleotides read TGTGCCAGCAGTTTAGGGAGTCCGAACACCGGGGAGCTGTTTTTT. Its protein is CASSLGSPNTGELFF.

The chain couples TRBV4-3 to TRBJ2-5; 7 bases align to TRBD1. This CDR3 region has 15 residues. Germline values: CDR1 LGHNA, CDR2 YSLEER. V lost 0 bases, J lost 2 bases, and 3 bases stayed unmatched. The CDR3 DNA follows: TGCGCCAGCAGCCAAGATTGGGGACAGCAAGAGACCCAGTACTTC. This codes for CASSQDWGQQETQYF.

The chain recombines TRBV6-5 with TRBJ2-7; a weak D match, TRBD1 (6 bases). Germline V CDR1 and CDR2: MNHEY, SVGAGI. The CDR3 consists of 13 residues. V was trimmed by 8 bases and J by 1 base, leaving 12 bases between them. The CDR3 DNA sequence: TGTGCCAGCCTGGACAGACTATCCTACGAGCAGTACTTC. Translation: CASLDRLSYEQYF.

The gene calls are TRBV27 and TRBJ2-1; either TRBD1 or TRBD2 may supply D (5 bases each). The end of the DNA is better explained by TRBJ2-7, so the J call may be wrong. This CDR3 is built from 14 residues. Germline lookup yields CDR1 MNHEY and CDR2 SMNVEV (reference sequence). For the CDR3, the DNA is TGTGCCAGCAGTCTGGGACGATATTATTACGAGCAGTACTTC. Amino acid sequence: CASSLGRYYYEQYF.

This clonotype has only a few counts. The CDR3 DNA reads as TGCAGTTCTCCCGGGGAGGGGGGCTGGGAGACCCAGTACTTC. As protein: CSSPGEGGWETQYF. This chain connects TRBV20-1 to TRBJ2-5; tentative D call: TRBD2 (7 bases). CDR1 and CDR2 from the germline V gene are DFQATT and SNEGSKA (reference sequence). V was clipped by 8 bases and J by 5 bases, with 21 bases between them. The CDR3 totals 14 residues.

There are many counts of this clonotype. The V and J genes are TRBV5-1 and TRBJ2-5; possible D gene TRBD2, 6 bases. The germline V gene encodes CDR1 SGHRS and CDR2 YFSETQ. The CDR3 covers 14 residues. The ends were cut back, 0 bases at V and 3 bases at J, with 9 bases in the middle. CDR3 bases: TGCGCCAGCAGCTTGGGAGCGGGCGAAGAGACCCAGTACTTC. This gives the protein CASSLGAGEETQYF.

The V and J genes are TRBV7-9 and TRBJ1-4; D gene uncertain. The CDR3 totals 16 residues. V lost 6 bases and J lost 14, with 28 bases in between. Germline assignment: CDR1 SEHNR and CDR2 FQNEAQ (reference sequence). CDR3 sequence: CASSLNLPNRGLRLFF. CDR3 coding DNA: TGTGCCAGCAGTCTTAACCTTCCCAACAGAGGGTTGCGGCTGTTTTTT.

This clonotype was picked up a small number of times. The V gene is TRBV5-1, the J gene TRBJ1-4; D possibly corresponds to TRBD1 (6 bases). The CDR3 is 17 residues long. Germline V gives CDR1 SGHRS, CDR2 YFSETQ. V shed 0 bases and J shed 0 bases, with 12 bases lying between them. The CDR3 DNA is TGCGCCAGCAGCTTGGGGAACAGGGCCGCAACTAATGAAAAACTGTTTTTT. This sequence encodes CASSLGNRAATNEKLFF.

This clonotype was seen many times. The genes are TRBV3-1 and TRBJ2-4; D is possibly TRBD1 (6 bases). Looked up from germline, CDR1 is LGHDT and CDR2 is YNNKEL (reference sequence). V was pared by 4 bases and J by 1 base, with 11 bases between. The CDR3 consists of 15 residues. The CDR3 DNA reads TGTGCCAGCAGCCCGAACAGGGCGGCCAAAAACATTCAGTACTTC. Translation gives CASSPNRAAKNIQYF.